One and the same sample provided the 20 T cell receptor beta chains below, sequenced in a study of beta chain features in type 1 diabetes. As every portion of the isolated RNA was reverse transcribed, the sequencing read expressed TCRB transcripts. The data were produced by immunoSEQ multiplex PCR, yet TCRdb's version contains in-frame clones alone and is incomplete. The data contain approximately 470,000 clones, about 29% of them singletons. The material sequenced was naive CD4+ T cells from blood. These receptors all stem from a man aged 18 to 29 in good health.

V and J are TRBV25-1 and TRBJ1-5; D is undetermined. Germline CDR1 reads MGHDK; CDR2 reads SYGVNS. Trimming shortened V by 3 bases and J by 7 bases, and 7 bases separated the two germline ends. The CDR3 totals 12 residues. CDR3 residues: CASSDSYQPQHF. In nucleotides, the CDR3 is TGTGCCAGCAGTGACTCATACCAGCCCCAGCATTTT.

The table lists this clone with a few counts. This CDR3 is also generated by other DNA sequences in the sample. CDR3 sequence: CASSPYTDTQYF. The CDR3 DNA reads TGTGCCAGCAGCCCTTACACAGATACGCAGTATTTT. This chain uses TRBV7-9 with TRBJ2-3; D is undetermined. CDR3 length: 12 residues. Germline CDR1 and CDR2: SEHNR and FQNEAQ (reference sequence). Trimming shortened V by 5 bases and J by 2 bases, and 5 bases separated the two germline ends.

Regarding this clone: The sample carries other DNA sequences with the same CDR3. The genes are TRBV30 and TRBJ2-2, with unresolved D. Germline assignment: CDR1 GTSNPN and CDR2 SVGIG (reference sequence). The CDR3 is 11 amino acids. Trimming pared 3 bases from V and 5 bases from J, leaving 4 bases between. CDR3 bases: TGTGCCTGGAGAGGGACCGGGGAGCTGTTTTTT. It specifies CAWRGTGELFF.

The chain couples TRBV2 to TRBJ1-1; weak D call: TRBD1 (6 bases). Trimming removed 8 bases from V and 5 bases from J, with 12 bases in between. The CDR3 extends over 12 amino acids. The germline V gene has CDR1 SNHLY and CDR2 FYNNEI. CDR3 bases: TGTGCCAGCGTACTCACAGGGACTGAAGCTTTCTTT. Protein product: CASVLTGTEAFF.

Only a few counts were recorded for this clone. The chain joins TRBV5-1 to TRBJ2-4; tentative D call: TRBD2 (5 bases). CDR1 SGHRS and CDR2 YFSETQ come from the germline V gene. V gave up 3 bases and J gave up 13 bases, with 11 bases separating them. CDR3 length: 11 residues. The CDR3 region is CASSSSSLQYF. The CDR3 DNA reads as TGCGCCAGCAGCTCTAGCAGCCTCCAGTACTTC. The variable domain in full, completed from reference TRBV5-1 and TRBJ2-4, reads KAGVTQTPRYLIKTRGQQVTLSCSPISGHRSVSWYQQTPGQGLQFLFEYFSETQRNKGNFPGRFSGRQFSNSRSEMNVSTLELGDSALYLCASSSSSLQYFGAGTRLSVL.

A few counts support this clone. The chain is built from TRBV9 and TRBJ2-2; 8 bases fit TRBD2. The CDR3 is made up of 16 amino acids. Germline assignment: CDR1 SGDLS and CDR2 YYNGEE. Trimming took 2 bases from V and 4 from J; bases not matched to a gene: 7. CDR3: CASSVGGLAGTGELFF. CDR3 DNA: TGTGCCAGCAGCGTCGGAGGACTAGCAGGCACCGGGGAGCTGTTTTTT. Full variable domain (outside the CDR3, taken from reference TRBV9 and TRBJ2-2): DSGVTQTPKHLITATGQRVTLRCSPRSGDLSVYWYQQSLDQGLQFLIQYYNGEERAKGNILERFSAQQFPDLHSELNLSSLELGDSALYFCASSVGGLAGTGELFFGEGSRLTVL.

This clone was seen more than once but under ten times. The chain carries TRBV30 and TRBJ1-5; no clear D. CDR3 length: 13 amino acids. Trimming stripped 1 base from V and 5 bases from J, with 9 bases between. In germline, CDR1 is GTSNPN, CDR2 SVGIG (reference sequence). This CDR3 reads CAWSDRVHQPQHF. CDR3 nucleotides: TGTGCCTGGAGTGACAGAGTCCATCAGCCCCAGCATTTT.

This clone was seen more than once but under ten times. The chain uses TRBV9 and TRBJ1-2; no firm D call. Germline assignment: CDR1 SGDLS and CDR2 YYNGEE. This CDR3 comprises 12 residues. Trimming took off 4 bases at V and 6 bases at J, with 10 bases between the two ends. CDR3 in amino acids: CASSLLSNGYTF. The CDR3 nucleotides are TGTGCCAGCAGCTTATTAAGCAATGGCTACACCTTC.

The J gene is TRBJ2-7, the V gene TRBV7-2; 10 positions match TRBD2. The V segment lost 2 bases and the J segment 4 bases; nucleotides outside the gene matches: 8. The CDR3 loop spans 16 amino acids. Germline V gene sequence: CDR1 SGHTA, CDR2 FQGNSA. The CDR3 DNA is TGTGCCAGCAGCTTAAGGGTCGGAGCGGGAGGGTACGAGCAGTACTTC. It is translated as CASSLRVGAGGYEQYF.

In this sample, this clone turned up a few times. The chain's CDR3 is CASSQQGPGEQYF. The CDR3 nucleotides are TGCGCCAGCAGCCAACAGGGCCCGGGCGAGCAGTACTTC. This chain uses TRBV5-1 with TRBJ2-7, with D possibly matching TRBD1 (6 bases). Trimming stripped 4 bases from V and 6 bases from J, with 14 bases between. CDR1 and CDR2 (germline): SGHRS, YFSETQ. CDR3 length: 13 amino acids.

The rearrangement links TRBV9 to TRBJ2-5; D uncertain. Trimming took 0 bases from V and 5 from J, leaving 14 bases between them. Germline values: CDR1 SGDLS, CDR2 YYNGEE. This CDR3 has 15 residues. CDR3 DNA: TGTGCCAGCAGCGTAGGTGATAGTGGGTGGGAGACCCAGTACTTC. The encoded protein is CASSVGDSGWETQYF.

This rearrangement joins TRBV9 to TRBJ2-3; the match to TRBD2 covers 9 bases. With V trimmed by 2 bases and J by 2 bases, 6 bases remained unmatched. Per the germline V gene, CDR1 is SGDLS and CDR2 is YYNGEE. The CDR3 is 16 amino acids. CDR3 DNA: TGTGCCAGCAGCGTGGGACTAGCTGATAACACAGATACGCAGTATTTT. It yields the protein CASSVGLADNTDTQYF.

The V call is TRBV7-9, the J call TRBJ2-5; 7 bases are shared with TRBD1. V was pared by 6 bases and J by 4 bases, with 11 bases of the junction left unmatched. This CDR3 contains 15 residues. Germline V lookup: CDR1 SEHNR, CDR2 FQNEAQ (reference sequence). The CDR3 nucleotides are TGTGCCAGCAGACTTACAGGGGCCGGGTCAGAGACCCAGTACTTC. It encodes CASRLTGAGSETQYF.

This clone showed up just a few times. The V and J genes are TRBV7-2 and TRBJ2-7; TRBD1 matches at 9 bases. The CDR3 length is 15 residues. CDR1 is SGHTA and CDR2 is FQGNSA in the germline V gene. V lost 1 base, J lost 3 bases, and 4 bases stayed unmatched. The CDR3 bases are TGTGCCAGCAGCTTAGGAGGACAGGGGAACTACGAGCAGTACTTC. This encodes CASSLGGQGNYEQYF.

This clone has just a few counts. The V gene is TRBV7-6, the J gene TRBJ1-2; 8 bases match TRBD1. V gave up 5 bases and J gave up 5 bases; unmatched junction bases: 10. The CDR3 is made up of 15 amino acids. Per the germline V gene, CDR1 is SGHVS and CDR2 is FNYEAQ. The CDR3 nucleotides are TGTGCCAGCAGCCCGGGGGGACAGGAGCCTTATGGCTACACCTTC. It specifies CASSPGGQEPYGYTF.

The gene calls are TRBV4-1 and TRBJ2-1; 11 bases agree with TRBD2. CDR1 is MGHRA and CDR2 is YSYEKL in the germline V gene. The CDR3 extends over 18 amino acids. Trimming removed 1 base from V and 6 bases from J; junction bases left unmatched: 11. The CDR3 sequence: CASSQGPRASGRFNEQFF. Here the CDR3 DNA reads TGCGCCAGCAGCCAAGGGCCCCGGGCTAGCGGGAGGTTCAATGAGCAGTTCTTC.

In its sample, this clone was seen once. This sequence joins TRBV4-2 and TRBJ2-1; D is possibly TRBD2 (5 bases). The CDR3 length is 12 residues. CDR1 LGHNA and CDR2 YNFKEQ come from the germline V gene. V was cut by 4 bases and J by 8 bases, with 9 bases left in between. This CDR3 reads CASSRERDEQFF. DNA for the CDR3: TGTGCCAGCAGCCGGGAGAGGGATGAGCAGTTCTTC.

The V and J genes are TRBV7-9 and TRBJ2-7; D may be TRBD2 (5 bases). There are 14 residues in the CDR3. Trimming shortened V by 2 bases and J by 5 bases, and 13 bases separated the two germline ends. Looked up from germline, CDR1 is SEHNR and CDR2 is FQNEAQ (reference sequence). DNA for the CDR3: TGTGCCAGCAGCTTAAGGTTGGGGAGTAACGAGCAGTACTTC. Its protein is CASSLRLGSNEQYF.

The rearrangement links TRBV20-1 to TRBJ1-2; D is unclear. V lost 4 bases, J lost 4 bases, and 7 bases lay in between. The CDR3 consists of 11 residues. Germline V CDR1 and CDR2: DFQATT, SNEGSKA (reference sequence). The CDR3 DNA reads TGCAGTGCTAATACGGGCTATGGCTACACCTTC. Protein: CSANTGYGYTF.

The CDR3 DNA reads as TGCAGTGCTAGCGGGAGGTGGGAGCAGTTCTTC. The encoded protein is CSASGRWEQFF. The rearrangement uses TRBV20-1 and TRBJ2-1; 7 nucleotides match TRBD2. V lost 3 bases and J lost 10; bases outside the gene matches: 3. Per the germline V gene, CDR1 is DFQATT and CDR2 is SNEGSKA (reference sequence). The CDR3 runs to 11 residues.